The source of this TCR beta chain is a study of blood T cell repertoires in COVID-19. Whole-study context: T cells, B-cell-depleted T cells, or PBMCs supplied cDNA or gDNA.

Original handling: Cell counts per sample came from amplifying reference gene primers. TCRdb keeps only in-frame clones here, not all; method: immunoSEQ multiplex PCR. Clonal size and the V and J genes are those of that table, whereas D and trimming came from the DNA. The table shows approximately 440,000 clones, with less than 95% occurring only once. The study drew participants aged about 18 to 95 years from about two dozen US areas. Participant reports of clinical history set cohort assignment. This CDR3 spans 14 amino acids. Germline V gene lookup returns CDR1 SEHNR and CDR2 FQNEAQ (reference sequence). Trimming removed 5 bases at V and 4 bases at J, with 14 bases between.

The chain links TRBV7-9 to TRBJ2-5, with D tentatively TRBD1 (5 bases). The receptor was isolated from a man aged 18 to 30 who had recovered from COVID-19. Sequencing used PBMCs or T cells enriched from blood (not recorded which). The CDR3 DNA is TGTGCCAGCAGCAGTCACGGAAGGGGAGAGACCCAGTACTTC. It specifies CASSSHGRGETQYF.